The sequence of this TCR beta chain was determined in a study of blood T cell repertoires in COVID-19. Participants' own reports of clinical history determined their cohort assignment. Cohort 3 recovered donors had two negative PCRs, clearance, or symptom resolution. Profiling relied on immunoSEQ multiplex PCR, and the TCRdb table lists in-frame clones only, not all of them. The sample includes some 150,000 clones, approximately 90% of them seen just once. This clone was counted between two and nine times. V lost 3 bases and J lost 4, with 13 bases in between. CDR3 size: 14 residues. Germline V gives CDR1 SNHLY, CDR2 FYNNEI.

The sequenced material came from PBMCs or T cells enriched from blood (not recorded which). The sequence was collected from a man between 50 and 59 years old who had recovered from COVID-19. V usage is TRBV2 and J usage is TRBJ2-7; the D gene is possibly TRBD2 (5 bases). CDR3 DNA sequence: TGTGCCAGCAGTGAGACTGGGAGCCAATACGAGCAGTACGTC. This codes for CASSETGSQYEQYV.